The 21 T cell receptor beta chains given below trace back to one sample, sequenced in a study of blood T cell repertoires in COVID-19. TCRdb's copy holds only in-frame clones and misses some; the assay was immunoSEQ multiplex PCR. The sample contains approximately 250,000 clones, more than 75% of which appear only once. The source material was peripheral blood. The receptors shown here come from a man aged 35 to 55 with active or convalescent COVID-19.

The rearrangement links TRBV10-3 to TRBJ1-2; D is possibly TRBD1 (5 bases). CDR1 and CDR2 (germline): ENHRY, SYGVKD. The CDR3 length is 13 residues. Trimming pared 6 bases from V and 0 bases from J, leaving 8 bases between. CDR3 loop: CAIRMTANYGYTF. CDR3 nucleotide sequence: TGTGCCATCAGGATGACAGCTAACTATGGCTACACCTTC.

J is TRBJ1-1 and V is TRBV5-1; D not certain. The CDR3 totals 14 residues. Germline V gene lookup returns CDR1 SGHRS and CDR2 YFSETQ. V was cut by 5 bases and J by 0 bases, with 11 bases left in between. In DNA form, the CDR3 reads TGCGCCAGCAGTCCAACAACCCTGAACACTGAAGCTTTCTTT. This sequence encodes CASSPTTLNTEAFF. Based on the CDR3 plus reference TRBV5-1 and TRBJ1-1, the full variable domain is KAGVTQTPRYLIKTRGQQVTLSCSPISGHRSVSWYQQTPGQGLQFLFEYFSETQRNKGNFPGRFSGRQFSNSRSEMNVSTLELGDSALYLCASSPTTLNTEAFFGQGTRLTVV.

The CDR3 loop is CASSLVSESPLHF. Here the CDR3 DNA reads TGTGCCAGCAGCTTAGTTTCGGAGTCACCCCTCCACTTT. This chain joins TRBV7-8 and TRBJ1-6; no reliable D call. The V gene's germline CDR1 is SGHVS and CDR2 FQNEAQ. The V end lost 1 base, the J end lost 10 bases, and 8 bases lay between the germline ends. The CDR3 is made up of 13 amino acids.

This clone was recorded a few times. The CDR3 loop is CSVEGGTMAFF. The CDR3 region has the DNA TGCAGCGTTGAGGGAGGTACCATGGCTTTCTTT. This chain links TRBV29-1 with TRBJ1-1, with D unclear. This CDR3 is built from 11 residues. CDR1 is SQVTM, CDR2 ANQGSEA, per germline. V shed 3 bases and J shed 11 bases, with 13 bases lying between them.

J is TRBJ2-7 and V is TRBV14; perhaps TRBD1 as D (6 bases). CDR1 and CDR2 (germline): SGHDN, FVKESK. V was clipped by 5 bases and J by 6 bases, with 14 bases between them. The CDR3 runs to 13 residues. The CDR3 DNA reads TGTGCCAGCAGCTTAGGCGACAGGACCGAGCAGTACTTC. It encodes CASSLGDRTEQYF.

The chain has TRBV7-3 and TRBJ2-1; 8 bases fit TRBD2. Germline CDR1 reads SGHTA; CDR2 reads FQGTGA. The V and J ends lost 6 bases and 7 bases, in that order; junction bases with no gene match: 11. The CDR3 is 15 residues long. The CDR3 nucleotides are TGTGCCAGCAGTCCCCTTCCGGGAGGGTATAATGAGCAGTTCTTC. Its translation: CASSPLPGGYNEQFF.

The chain couples TRBV27 to TRBJ2-7; 8 bases map to TRBD1. Germline CDR1 is MNHEY and CDR2 is SMNVEV (reference sequence). J gave up 4 bases and V 5 bases, and 10 bases lay outside the gene matches. This CDR3 has 15 amino acids. The CDR3 coding sequence is TGTGCCAGCAGTCCCGGACAGGGAAGAGGGTACGAGCAGTACTTC. This codes for CASSPGQGRGYEQYF.

The chain joins TRBV2 to TRBJ2-1, with D perhaps TRBD1 (6 bases). The germline V and J ends were trimmed by 6 bases and 4 bases, with 16 bases remaining between them. Germline V gene data show CDR1 as SNHLY and CDR2 as FYNNEI. There are 15 residues in the CDR3. Here the CDR3 DNA reads TGTGCCAGCAGGCCGGACAGCACCCCTTACAATGAGCAGTTCTTC. Translation gives CASRPDSTPYNEQFF.

This clone was counted between two and nine times. The rearrangement joins TRBV6-5 to TRBJ1-1; 10 nucleotides align to TRBD1. Trimming removed 6 bases from V and 4 bases from J; junction bases left unmatched: 5. Looked up from germline, CDR1 is MNHEY and CDR2 is SVGAGI. The CDR3 totals 14 residues. The CDR3 DNA reads TGTGCCAGCAGCCGGGACAGGGGCGGCACTGAAGCTTTCTTT. Translated, it gives CASSRDRGGTEAFF.

This chain uses TRBV4-2 with TRBJ1-2; a weak D match, TRBD1 (5 bases). This CDR3 has 16 amino acids. Looked up from germline, CDR1 is LGHNA and CDR2 is YNFKEQ. Deletions cut 0 bases from V and 3 bases from J, with 14 bases between. CDR3 in amino acids: CASSQDRQGGYYGYTF. The CDR3 nucleotides are TGTGCCAGCAGCCAAGATCGGCAGGGCGGATACTATGGCTACACCTTC.

This clone was counted a single time. This sequence joins TRBV19 and TRBJ2-3; D is possibly TRBD2 (5 bases). Trimming cost V 5 bases and J 3 bases, with 15 bases left between them. CDR3 length: 15 residues. The V gene's germline CDR1 is LNHDA and CDR2 SQIVND (reference sequence). CDR3 in amino acids: CASSWSPQRTDTQYF. The CDR3, as DNA: TGTGCCAGTAGTTGGTCCCCCCAGCGGACAGATACGCAGTATTTT.

The chain couples TRBV3-1 (or the pseudogene TRBV3-2) to TRBJ2-1; 9 nucleotides align to TRBD2. This CDR3 has 15 residues. The V gene end was trimmed by 3 bases and the J gene end by 4 bases; junction bases not matched to a gene: 4. Germline assignment: CDR1 LGHDT and CDR2 YNNKEL (reference sequence). The CDR3 reads CASSQGLALYNEQFF. CDR3 in DNA: TGTGCCAGCAGCCAGGGACTAGCCCTTTACAATGAGCAGTTCTTC.

The chain recombines TRBV9 with TRBJ2-3; 7 bases are shared with TRBD1. V was clipped by 4 bases and J by 2 bases; unmatched bases: 7. From germline, CDR1 is SGDLS and CDR2 YYNGEE. This CDR3 has 15 amino acids. The CDR3 sequence: CASSSRTGTTDTQYF. The CDR3 bases are TGTGCCAGCAGCTCGCGGACAGGAACCACAGATACGCAGTATTTT.

The rearrangement joins TRBV5-5 to TRBJ1-2; D remains ambiguous. V was trimmed by 2 bases and J by 1 base, leaving 6 bases between them. The CDR3 totals 13 residues. Germline CDR1 is SGHKS and CDR2 is YYEKEE (reference sequence). Here the CDR3 reads CASSFGDNYGYTF. The CDR3 nucleotides read TGTGCCAGCAGCTTCGGGGATAACTATGGCTACACCTTC.

The V gene is TRBV15, the J gene TRBJ2-5; TRBD2 aligns across 13 bases. This CDR3 is 17 amino acids long. Germline CDR1 is LNHNV and CDR2 is YYDKDF (reference sequence). J lost 5 bases, V lost 3 bases, and 9 bases had no gene match. In DNA, the CDR3 is TGTGCCACCAGCAGGCCCTCGGGACTAGCGGGACGGGAGACCCAGTACTTC. Residues: CATSRPSGLAGRETQYF.

J is TRBJ1-2 and V is TRBV24-1; D gene ambiguous. The CDR3 covers 12 residues. V was trimmed by 5 bases and J by 4 bases, leaving 7 bases between them. Germline V gene data show CDR1 as KGHDR and CDR2 as SFDVKD. CDR3 DNA: TGTGCCACCAGTGCGAGAGGCTATGGCTACACCTTC. Its translation is CATSARGYGYTF.

The V gene is TRBV10-3, the J gene TRBJ2-2, with a tentative D call TRBD1 (5 bases). Germline CDR1 reads ENHRY; CDR2 reads SYGVKD. V lost 7 bases, J lost 2 bases, and 11 bases lay in between. The CDR3 extends over 14 amino acids. The CDR3 bases are TGTGCCATCAAATGGGGCAGTAACACCGGGGAGCTGTTTTTT. Protein: CAIKWGSNTGELFF.

The sample holds one count of this clone. The chain couples TRBV6-7 to TRBJ1-2; 7 nucleotides match TRBD1. TRBV6-7 is sorted into the ORF group, with uncertain function. Trimming at V came to 5 bases and at J to 0 bases, leaving 9 bases not matched to a gene. The length of the CDR3 is 16 residues. Here the CDR3 reads CASSAPGQPSNYGYTF. In DNA, the CDR3 is TGTGCCAGCAGTGCCCCGGGACAGCCTTCTAACTATGGCTACACCTTC.

V is TRBV27 and J is TRBJ2-1; TRBD2 aligns across 9 bases. The CDR3 runs to 16 residues. Germline assignment: CDR1 MNHEY and CDR2 SMNVEV (reference sequence). After removal of 7 bases from V and 3 bases from J, the junction contained 10 bases not matched to a gene. The CDR3 sequence: CASIPYSSGVYNEQFF. In DNA form, the CDR3 reads TGTGCCAGCATCCCCTATTCTAGCGGGGTCTACAATGAGCAGTTCTTC.

This rearrangement joins TRBV2 to TRBJ1-5; no clear D. The germline gives CDR1 SNHLY, CDR2 FYNNEI. V lost 4 bases and J lost 1, with 11 bases in between. The CDR3 covers 15 residues. CDR3 sequence: CASSGRQPSNQPQHF. The CDR3 bases are TGTGCCAGCAGTGGGCGGCAACCGAGCAATCAGCCCCAGCATTTT.

This clone was recorded only once. The chain joins TRBV27 to TRBJ2-7, with TRBD2 identical over 11 bases. With V trimmed by 10 bases and J by 3 bases, 2 bases remained unmatched. This CDR3 has 12 residues. CDR1 is MNHEY, CDR2 SMNVEV, per germline (reference sequence). This CDR3 is CATTSGSYEQYF. The CDR3 DNA reads as TGTGCCACAACTAGCGGGAGCTACGAGCAGTACTTC.